One sample yielded the 2 T cell receptor beta chains listed below, sequenced in a study of T cell repertoires in cytomegalovirus infection. TCRdb called the reads again in MiXCR, with one record for every CDR3 protein. Found here are approximately 550,000 distinct CDR3 sequences, approximately 16% of them singletons; the top ten hold about 24%. Sequencing was performed on CD8+ T cells from PBMCs. These receptors originate from a human donor in good health (CMV status not recorded). Some clones in this sample may be carry-over from other donors' samples.

This clonotype was observed a few times. The chain recombines TRBV19 with TRBJ1-2; the D gene is possibly TRBD1 (5 bases). The CDR3 contains 14 residues. V was pared by 3 bases and J by 6 bases, with 14 bases between. Germline V gives CDR1 LNHDA, CDR2 SQIVND (reference sequence). CDR3: CASSITGFKDGYTF. For the CDR3, the DNA is TGTGCCAGTAGTATTACAGGCTTTAAAGATGGCTACACCTTC.

This sequence joins TRBV27 and TRBJ2-2, with 7 bases identical to TRBD2. The CDR3 has 17 amino acids. V lost 4 bases to trimming and J lost 4 bases; unmatched junction nucleotides: 12. Germline V CDR1 and CDR2: MNHEY, SMNVEV (reference sequence). CDR3 in DNA: TGTGCCAGCAGTTCGCTCCGGACTAGAAAAGGCACCGGGGAGCTGTTTTTT. Its translation: CASSSLRTRKGTGELFF.